These 29 T cell receptor beta chains share one sample of origin, sequenced in a study of T cells in Graves' hyperthyroidism and ophthalmopathy. Regions amplified from RNA transcripts were the TCR beta CDR3 regions. Primed by the HTBI set, a first-round RT-PCR was run on the TCR CDR3. Via MiXCR, TCRdb re-called the multiplex PCR reads, giving one row per CDR3 protein. The sample contains 350,000 to 400,000 distinct CDR3 sequences, just under 15% of which appear only once. Sequencing was done on a sample of blood. Receptors were obtained from a woman in her 30s with Graves' hyperthyroidism.

This clonotype occurred many times. The chain couples TRBV2 to TRBJ1-6; D not certain. Trimming pared 6 bases from V and 7 bases from J, leaving 13 bases between. Germline loops: CDR1 SNHLY, CDR2 FYNNEI. The CDR3 consists of 14 residues. The CDR3 here is CASRPTTVNSPLHF. CDR3 bases: TGTGCCAGCAGACCGACTACGGTCAATTCACCCCTCCACTTT.

The V and J genes are TRBV6-4 and TRBJ2-3, with D tentatively TRBD2 (7 bases). Trimming took 2 bases from V and 4 from J, leaving 13 bases between them. This CDR3 spans 15 amino acids. Germline V gives CDR1 MRHNA, CDR2 SNTAGT. The CDR3 DNA sequence: TGTGCCAGCAGTGACGGGGGGGCTCGGTCAGATACGCAGTATTTT. Translation: CASSDGGARSDTQYF.

This clonotype was found many times. This rearrangement joins TRBV12-3 or TRBV12-4 to TRBJ2-1; TRBD2 aligns across 8 bases. The CDR3 runs 14 residues. V shed 6 bases, J shed 5 bases, and the junction held 6 bases outside the gene matches. The CDR3 DNA reads as TGTGCCAGCAGGCGGGGGGCTGGGGACAATGAGCAGTTCTTC. This translates into CASRRGAGDNEQFF.

This clonotype was recorded many times. J is TRBJ2-5 and V is TRBV10-3; possibly TRBD1 for D (5 bases). CDR3 length: 14 amino acids. CDR1 is ENHRY and CDR2 is SYGVKD in the germline V gene. Trimming took off 4 bases at V and 2 bases at J, with 11 bases between the two ends. CDR3 DNA sequence: TGTGCCATCAGTGGGGGCTTGCGACAAGAGACCCAGTACTTC. The encoded protein is CAISGGLRQETQYF.

This clonotype has just a few counts. J is TRBJ2-7 and V is TRBV27; 8 bases fit TRBD2. The ends lost 4 bases at V and 2 bases at J; junction bases unmatched: 10. Germline CDR1 and CDR2: MNHEY and SMNVEV (reference sequence). The CDR3 spans 16 residues. The CDR3 here is CASSWGDGGLAYEQYF. The CDR3 bases are TGTGCCAGCAGTTGGGGGGATGGGGGACTAGCCTACGAGCAGTACTTC.

This rearrangement joins TRBV18 to TRBJ1-5; D remains ambiguous. The CDR3 contains 14 residues. Trimming took off 6 bases at V and 0 bases at J, with 9 bases between the two ends. From germline, CDR1 is KGHSH and CDR2 LQKENI. CDR3: CASSPTNSNQPQHF. CDR3 bases: TGTGCCAGCTCGCCGACGAATAGCAATCAGCCCCAGCATTTT. Together with reference TRBV18 and TRBJ1-5, the CDR3 gives the full variable domain: NAGVMQNPRHLVRRRGQEARLRCSPMKGHSHVYWYRQLPEEGLKFMVYLQKENIIDESGMPKERFSAEFPKEGPSILRIQQVVRGDSAAYFCASSPTNSNQPQHFGDGTRLSIL.

This clonotype showed up just a few times. The V call is TRBV3-1, the J call TRBJ2-1; 16 nucleotides match TRBD2. From germline, CDR1 is LGHDT and CDR2 YNNKEL (reference sequence). V was clipped by 1 base and J by 9 bases; unmatched bases: 12. This CDR3 has 19 residues. CDR3 bases: TGTGCCAGCAGCCAAGCCCTAACGACCGGGACTAGCGGGAGGGCTGAGCAGTTCTTC. Translated: CASSQALTTGTSGRAEQFF.

This clonotype has a count of ten or more. Here the CDR3 DNA reads TGTGCCAGCAGCCCTACAGCGGAAGAGACCCAGTACTTC. Amino acid sequence: CASSPTAEETQYF. V is TRBV11-1 and J is TRBJ2-5, with D maybe TRBD2 (5 bases). The CDR3 covers 13 residues. The germline V gene encodes CDR1 SGHAT and CDR2 FQDESV (reference sequence). The ends were cut back, 5 bases at V and 3 bases at J, with 10 bases in the middle.

This clonotype appeared a few times. This chain links TRBV7-3 with TRBJ2-5, with unresolved D. Trimming left V 5 bases short and J 4 bases short, with 14 bases between. The CDR3 is made up of 14 amino acids. CDR1 and CDR2 from the germline V gene are SGHTA and FQGTGA. The CDR3 loop is CASSPNAGAETQYF. CDR3 DNA: TGTGCCAGCAGCCCAAATGCAGGTGCAGAGACCCAGTACTTC.

This clonotype was found many times. CDR3 amino acids: CASSLEYSPGNTIYF. CDR3 coding DNA: TGCGCCAGCAGCTTGGAATACTCTCCAGGAAACACCATATATTTT. This chain joins TRBV5-1 and TRBJ1-3, with D unresolved. Trimming took off 0 bases at V and 4 bases at J, with 11 bases between the two ends. The CDR3 runs to 15 residues. CDR1 SGHRS and CDR2 YFSETQ come from the germline V gene.

This clonotype was counted between two and nine times. This CDR3 is CASDHARASYNEQFF. In DNA, the CDR3 is TGTGCCAGCGATCACGCCAGAGCCTCCTACAATGAGCAGTTCTTC. The rearrangement uses TRBV12-3 or TRBV12-4 and TRBJ2-1; no reliable D call. The CDR3 has 15 residues. Trimming took off 8 bases at V and 0 bases at J, with 14 bases between the two ends.

Only a few counts were recorded for this clonotype. The chain links TRBV11-2 to TRBJ2-7; TRBD2 aligns across 8 bases. CDR1 and CDR2 from the germline V gene are SGHAT and FQNNGV. V dropped 8 bases and J dropped 2; count of bases not matched to a gene: 11. The CDR3 extends over 15 amino acids. The CDR3 spells CASRDSAGGTYEQYF. CDR3 DNA sequence: TGTGCCAGCCGCGACTCCGCGGGAGGTACCTACGAGCAGTACTTC.

This clonotype was observed at least ten times. The chain couples TRBV28 to TRBJ1-5; 10 nucleotides agree with TRBD1. Germline V CDR1 and CDR2: MDHEN, SYDVKM. There are 15 residues in the CDR3. The trim removed 5 bases at V and 4 bases at J, leaving 5 bases unmatched. The CDR3 DNA reads TGTGCCAGCAGTCCGACAGGGGGCCGAAATCAGCCCCAGCATTTT. It encodes CASSPTGGRNQPQHF. Combining the CDR3 with reference TRBV28 and TRBJ1-5 gives the whole variable domain DVKVTQSSRYLVKRTGEKVFLECVQDMDHENMFWYRQDPGLGLRLIYFSYDVKMKEKGDIPEGYSVSREKKERFSLILESASTNQTSMYLCASSPTGGRNQPQHFGDGTRLSIL.

This clonotype was observed many times. The V gene is TRBV18, the J gene TRBJ2-1, with D tentatively TRBD1 (6 bases). Looked up from germline, CDR1 is KGHSH and CDR2 is LQKENI. CDR3 length: 15 amino acids. Between the trimmed V and J ends, which lost 4 bases and 3 bases, there was a span of 13 bases. This CDR3 reads CASSLDRSDYNEQFF. The CDR3 DNA is TGTGCCAGCTCACTCGACAGGTCAGACTACAATGAGCAGTTCTTC.

This clonotype came up many times. V gene TRBV6-1 combines with J gene TRBJ2-1; D is unclear. The germline V gene encodes CDR1 MNHNS and CDR2 SASEGT. The CDR3 has 16 residues. Trimming shortened V by 10 bases and J by 2 bases, and 21 bases separated the two germline ends. The CDR3 coding sequence is TGTGCCATCCTACCAGGAGTTACAGACACCTACAATGAGCAGTTCTTC. Protein: CAILPGVTDTYNEQFF.

This clonotype was seen ten or more times. The J gene is TRBJ2-3, the V gene TRBV27; D is unresolved. Germline V gene lookup returns CDR1 MNHEY and CDR2 SMNVEV (reference sequence). The CDR3 sequence is 12 residues long. Trimming removed 3 bases at V and 7 bases at J, with 8 bases between. The CDR3 spells CASSFEANTQYF. As DNA, the CDR3 is TGTGCCAGCAGTTTTGAGGCAAATACGCAGTATTTT.

There are many counts of this clonotype. The chain employs TRBV18 and TRBJ2-1; 9 positions agree with TRBD2. This CDR3 spans 15 amino acids. Germline CDR1 is KGHSH and CDR2 is LQKENI. Trimming removed 1 base from V and 4 bases from J; junction bases left unmatched: 2. The CDR3 nucleotides read TGTGCCAGCTCACCACTAGCGGGAGAATACAATGAGCAGTTCTTC. Translation gives CASSPLAGEYNEQFF.

The V gene is TRBV5-4, the J gene TRBJ2-7; D unresolved. This CDR3 is 15 amino acids long. Between the trimmed V and J ends, which lost 4 bases and 3 bases, there was a span of 17 bases. Looked up from germline, CDR1 is SGHNT and CDR2 is YYREEE (reference sequence). The CDR3 loop reads CASSPDQALNYEQYF. For the CDR3, the DNA is TGTGCCAGCAGCCCCGACCAGGCCCTTAACTACGAGCAGTACTTC.

Note on this clonotype: A much larger clone differs by one base, so this may be a read error. The chain recombines TRBV27 with TRBJ1-2, with D perhaps TRBD1 (6 bases). V was cut by 5 bases and J by 4 bases, with 11 bases left in between. The length of the CDR3 is 13 residues. Germline V gives CDR1 MNHEY, CDR2 SMNVEV (reference sequence). The CDR3 DNA reads TGTGCCAGCAGTAAAGACAGGTTCTATGGCTACACCTTC. This encodes CASSKDRFYGYTF.

In its sample, this clonotype was seen a few times. The CDR3 DNA is TGTGCCAGCAGCTTAGTAACCGGGAGGGGTTCAGATACGCAGTATTTT. Protein sequence: CASSLVTGRGSDTQYF. The chain employs TRBV7-9 and TRBJ2-3; TRBD2 agrees at 8 bases. The CDR3 has 16 amino acids. Trimming cost V 1 base and J 4 bases; bases outside gene matches: 7. CDR1 is SEHNR, CDR2 FQNEAQ, per germline (reference sequence). The entire variable domain, with the rest obtained from reference TRBV7-9 and TRBJ2-3, is as follows: DTGVSQNPRHKITKRGQNVTFRCDPISEHNRLYWYRQTLGQGPEFLTYFQNEAQLEKSRLLSDRFSAERPKGSFSTLEIQRTEQGDSAMYLCASSLVTGRGSDTQYFGPGTRLTVL.

This clonotype was observed a handful of times. The gene calls are TRBV3-1 and TRBJ2-6; D gene unclear. With 5 bases removed from V and 4 bases from J, the gap between germline ends came to 6 bases. There are 13 residues in the CDR3. Per germline, CDR1 LGHDT and CDR2 YNNKEL (reference sequence). CDR3: CASSALGANVLTF. The CDR3 DNA is TGTGCCAGCAGCGCTCTAGGGGCCAACGTCCTGACTTTC.

This clonotype has a handful of counts. The chain uses TRBV3-1 and TRBJ2-6; D may be TRBD2 (5 bases). Trimming removed 8 bases from V and 0 bases from J, with 8 bases in between. CDR3 length: 14 amino acids. Looked up from germline, CDR1 is LGHDT and CDR2 is YNNKEL (reference sequence). The CDR3 reads CASCRGSGANVLTF. Written as DNA, the CDR3 is TGTGCCAGCTGCCGGGGCTCTGGGGCCAACGTCCTGACTTTC. Together with reference TRBV3-1 and TRBJ2-6, the CDR3 gives the full variable domain: DTAVSQTPKYLVTQMGNDKSIKCEQNLGHDTMYWYKQDSKKFLKIMFSYNNKELIINETVPNRFSPKSPDKAHLNLHINSLELGDSAVYFCASCRGSGANVLTFGAGSRLTVL.

This clonotype has a handful of counts. This chain connects TRBV7-2 to TRBJ2-7; D unclear. Germline CDR1 SGHTA, CDR2 FQGNSA. V was cut by 5 bases and J by 4 bases, with 6 bases left in between. The CDR3 sequence is 11 residues long. The CDR3 here is CASSNYYEQYF. CDR3 DNA: TGTGCCAGCAGCAACTATTACGAGCAGTACTTC.

This clonotype was recorded a few times. The chain joins TRBV2 to TRBJ2-7; tentative D call: TRBD1 (5 bases). The CDR3 runs to 15 residues. Trimming removed 7 bases at V and 0 bases at J, with 16 bases between. Looked up from germline, CDR1 is SNHLY and CDR2 is FYNNEI. CDR3 sequence (DNA): TGTGCCAGCAAGCTCAGGGCTCCCTACTCCTACGAGCAGTACTTC. Protein: CASKLRAPYSYEQYF.

The V and J genes are TRBV6-1 and TRBJ1-1; D uncertain. Looked up from germline, CDR1 is MNHNS and CDR2 is SASEGT. The CDR3 has 14 residues. V shed 4 bases and J shed 6 bases, with 15 bases lying between them. The CDR3, as DNA: TGTGCCAGCAGTGCATTACTTGGGCTTGCTGAAGCTTTCTTT. Translated: CASSALLGLAEAFF.

This clonotype appeared many times. The chain joins TRBV28 to TRBJ1-2; TRBD1 matches 8 bases. With V trimmed by 5 bases and J by 4 bases, 9 bases remained unmatched. This CDR3 region has 15 residues. From germline, CDR1 is MDHEN and CDR2 SYDVKM. The CDR3 nucleotides read TGTGCCAGCAGTCCCCGGGACAGGTCGCTCTATGGCTACACCTTC. Its translation: CASSPRDRSLYGYTF.

The chain carries TRBV9 and TRBJ2-5; D is possibly TRBD1 (6 bases). The CDR3 consists of 15 residues. The V and J ends lost 0 bases and 5 bases respectively, with 14 bases between them. CDR1 and CDR2 from the germline V gene are SGDLS and YYNGEE. The chain's CDR3 is CASSVGVQGRETQYF. CDR3 sequence (DNA): TGTGCCAGCAGCGTAGGGGTTCAGGGGCGGGAGACCCAGTACTTC.

Concerning this clonotype: This may stem from a read error, because a much larger clone lies one nucleotide away. This chain connects TRBV5-1 to TRBJ2-1, with D perhaps TRBD2 (5 bases). There are 14 residues in the CDR3. Germline CDR1 reads SGHRS; CDR2 reads YFSETQ. CDR3 coding DNA: TGCGCCAGCGGCTTGGAGAGGGTGCACAATGAGCAGTTCTTC. Amino acids: CASGLERVHNEQFF.

This clonotype was recorded once. A much larger clone lies a single base off, so this may be a read error. This chain links TRBV28 with TRBJ2-2, with TRBD2 as a possible D gene (5 bases). Germline V gene data show CDR1 as MDHEN and CDR2 as SYDVKM. CDR3 length: 13 amino acids. CDR3 residues: CASSFYGSGEPFF. The CDR3 nucleotides are TGTGCCAGCAGTTTTTATGGATCCGGGGAGCCGTTTTTT.